One and the same sample provided the 20 T cell receptor beta chains below, sequenced in a study of regulatory T cells in long-lasting Graves disease listed by TCRdb under 2021. The meaning of the sample's time point label: persistent/refractory GD, antithyroid drugs over 5 years with positive TRAb. RNA was extracted from PBMCs in TRIzol for both TCR sequencing and RNA sequencing. Preparation of the library involved multiplex PCR. TCRdb records Illumina HiSeq 4000 as the sequencer. To build TCR beta libraries, CDR3 regions were amplified by Arm-PCR using iRepertoire HTBI primers. In-frame beta chains were kept once TCRdb had trimmed the public reads at Q25 with fastp and called clones with MiXCR. One record per CDR3 amino acid sequence lists the most common genes and DNA. Recorded for this sample are 700,000 or so distinct CDR3 sequences; roughly 30% of them occurred a single time. The ten largest clones represent about two fifths of the sample.

The source was peripheral blood mononuclear cells (PBMCs), collected when the disease was refractory, from a patient treated with antithyroid drugs. The receptors stem from a female donor with Graves disease.

This clonotype came up a few times. This chain joins TRBV6-1 and TRBJ1-6; maybe TRBD1 (5 bases). The V end lost 8 bases, the J end lost 7 bases, and 15 bases lay between the germline ends. Germline V gene data show CDR1 as MNHNS and CDR2 as SASEGT. This CDR3 region has 14 residues. The CDR3 DNA follows: TGTGCCAGCGAACCTGGGACTTCCAATTCACCCCTCCACTTT. Protein sequence: CASEPGTSNSPLHF.

This chain connects TRBV25-1 to TRBJ1-6; a possible D gene is TRBD1 (5 bases). The V end was cut by 2 bases, the J end by 6 bases, with 14 bases between. The CDR3 covers 16 residues. Germline V gene lookup returns CDR1 MGHDK and CDR2 SYGVNS. In DNA, the CDR3 is TGTGCCAGCAGTGAAGTCAGGGCCGATAGTAATTCACCCCTCCACTTT. Encoded protein: CASSEVRADSNSPLHF.

The V gene is TRBV20-1, the J gene TRBJ2-1, with TRBD1 identical over 7 bases. This CDR3 region has 15 residues. The J segment lost 0 bases and the V segment lost 5 bases, leaving 7 bases of the junction unmatched. CDR1 DFQATT and CDR2 SNEGSKA come from the germline V gene (reference sequence). The CDR3 DNA reads TGCAGTGCTTCAAGGGGGCAGGGCTCCTACAATGAGCAGTTCTTC. Its protein is CSASRGQGSYNEQFF.

The gene calls are TRBV20-1 and TRBJ2-3; D call uncertain. V was pared by 6 bases and J by 1 base, with 14 bases between. There are 14 residues in the CDR3. Germline V CDR1 and CDR2: DFQATT, SNEGSKA (reference sequence). CDR3 sequence (DNA): TGCAGTGCGGTCTTAGACTTGGGCACAGATACGCAGTATTTT. This sequence encodes CSAVLDLGTDTQYF.

This chain connects TRBV5-1 to TRBJ1-6; the match to TRBD1 covers 10 bases. Trimming took 4 bases from V and 10 from J; bases not matched to a gene: 5. This CDR3 region has 14 residues. CDR1 is SGHRS, CDR2 YFSETQ, per germline. The CDR3 loop reads CASSTGQGRSPLHF. CDR3 coding DNA: TGCGCCAGCAGCACGGGACAGGGGAGGTCACCCCTCCACTTT. Together with reference TRBV5-1 and TRBJ1-6, the CDR3 gives the full variable domain: KAGVTQTPRYLIKTRGQQVTLSCSPISGHRSVSWYQQTPGQGLQFLFEYFSETQRNKGNFPGRFSGRQFSNSRSEMNVSTLELGDSALYLCASSTGQGRSPLHFGNGTRLTVT.

V is TRBV20-1 and J is TRBJ2-4, with 15 bases lining up with TRBD2. CDR3 length: 14 residues. V shed 5 bases, J shed 10 bases, and the junction held 6 bases outside the gene matches. Germline V gives CDR1 DFQATT, CDR2 SNEGSKA (reference sequence). CDR3 loop: CSAEGTSGRFIQYF. The CDR3 DNA sequence: TGCAGTGCTGAAGGGACTAGCGGGAGGTTTATTCAGTACTTC.

This clonotype showed up many times. This chain joins TRBV7-8 and TRBJ2-7; D might be TRBD2 (6 bases). The CDR3 consists of 14 residues. Germline values: CDR1 SGHVS, CDR2 FQNEAQ. With 7 bases removed from V and 7 bases from J, the gap between germline ends came to 20 bases. The CDR3 DNA sequence: TGTGCCAGCACACCTCACGGAGGGGCTGAGGAGCAGTACTTC. Amino acids: CASTPHGGAEEQYF.

A remark on this clonotype: A far larger clone is just one base off, so this is likely a read error. This chain links TRBV2 with TRBJ1-1, with 7 bases aligning to TRBD1. After removal of 6 bases from V and 3 bases from J, the junction contained 10 bases not matched to a gene. CDR3 size: 15 residues. Germline CDR1 reads SNHLY; CDR2 reads FYNNEI. CDR3 sequence: CASSRDSGGHTEAFF. CDR3 sequence (DNA): TGTGCCAGCAGCCGGGACAGTGGGGGTCACACTGAAGCTTTCTTT.

This clonotype was picked up a small number of times. The chain has TRBV12-3 or TRBV12-4 and TRBJ1-4, with a weak D call TRBD1 (5 bases). The CDR3 covers 14 residues. V dropped 3 bases and J dropped 6 bases, with 11 bases sitting between them. CDR3 nucleotides: TGTGCCAGCAGTTTTTGGGGGAAAGATGAAAAACTGTTTTTT. This codes for CASSFWGKDEKLFF.

This sequence joins TRBV6-1 and TRBJ1-2; TRBD1 aligns across 8 bases. Germline V gene sequence: CDR1 MNHNS, CDR2 SASEGT. The CDR3 is made up of 13 amino acids. V gave up 7 bases and J gave up 4 bases; unmatched junction bases: 5. DNA of the CDR3: TGTGCCAGCACTCAGGGACAGGCCTATGGCTACACCTTC. It yields the protein CASTQGQAYGYTF.

The gene calls are TRBV6-2 or TRBV6-3 and TRBJ2-1; 7 nucleotides line up with TRBD2. This CDR3 region has 18 residues. V dropped 5 bases and J dropped 9; count of bases not matched to a gene: 22. Germline V gene sequence: CDR1 MNHEY, CDR2 SVGEGT. CDR3 sequence reads: CASSDPDTSVGAVGEQFF. CDR3 nucleotide sequence: TGTGCCAGCAGTGATCCCGATACTAGCGTCGGAGCGGTGGGTGAGCAGTTCTTC.

This sequence joins TRBV7-9 and TRBJ2-5, with a possible D match to TRBD1 (6 bases). V was trimmed by 6 bases and J by 0 bases, leaving 11 bases between them. This CDR3 comprises 14 residues. Germline-derived CDR1 and CDR2 are SEHNR and FQNEAQ (reference sequence). CDR3 sequence (DNA): TGTGCCAGCAGGGACGGACAGTACCAAGAGACCCAGTACTTC. Translated: CASRDGQYQETQYF.

CDR3 amino acids: CASSRDWNTEAFF. As DNA, the CDR3 is TGTGCCAGCAGCCGCGACTGGAACACTGAAGCTTTCTTT. The rearrangement joins TRBV9 to TRBJ1-1; D not certain. This CDR3 is 13 amino acids long. Germline V CDR1 and CDR2: SGDLS, YYNGEE. The V gene lost 4 bases and the J gene lost 1 base, with 8 bases spanning the gap.

This clonotype has more than one count but fewer than ten. The chain recombines TRBV5-1 with TRBJ1-2, with a tentative D call TRBD1 (5 bases). The V gene lost 2 bases and the J gene lost 8 bases, with 16 bases spanning the gap. This CDR3 has 14 residues. Germline assignment: CDR1 SGHRS and CDR2 YFSETQ. In DNA form, the CDR3 reads TGCGCCAGCAGCTTACCGGGGGTATTAGCCGGCTACACCTTC. Amino acid sequence: CASSLPGVLAGYTF.

About this clonotype itself: This may stem from a read error, because a much larger clone lies one nucleotide away. V usage is TRBV28 and J usage is TRBJ2-5; D possibly uses TRBD1 or TRBD2 (5 bases each). Germline V lookup: CDR1 MDHEN, CDR2 SYDVKM. V dropped 2 bases and J dropped 7 bases, with 20 bases sitting between them. CDR3 length equals 16 residues. As DNA, the CDR3 is TGTGCCAGCAGTTTACCCCTCCCGGGACGGGCGATGACCCAGTACTTC. Encoded protein: CASSLPLPGRAMTQYF.

This clonotype has only a few counts. This chain uses TRBV29-1 with TRBJ1-2; D call uncertain. The V gene's germline CDR1 is SQVTM and CDR2 ANQGSEA. The CDR3 length is 15 residues. Between the trimmed V and J ends, which lost 3 bases and 1 base, there was a span of 15 bases. The CDR3 reads CSVEDSLHLNYGYTF. In DNA form, the CDR3 reads TGCAGCGTTGAGGATTCGCTCCACCTTAACTATGGCTACACCTTC.

The chain recombines TRBV11-2 with TRBJ2-7, with 11 bases aligning to TRBD2. Germline values: CDR1 SGHAT, CDR2 FQNNGV. V lost 5 bases, J lost 3 bases, and 6 bases stayed unmatched. The CDR3 length is 15 residues. Here the CDR3 reads CASSTIAGGLYEQYF. The DNA of the CDR3 is TGTGCCAGCAGCACCATAGCGGGAGGGCTCTACGAGCAGTACTTC.

The V call is TRBV19, the J call TRBJ1-1, with 7 bases that match TRBD1. CDR1 is LNHDA, CDR2 SQIVND, per germline (reference sequence). The CDR3 spans 15 residues. Germline trimming cut 5 bases from V and 1 base from J; bases unmatched to any gene: 7. The CDR3 reads CASSSRRQGNTEAFF. The DNA for the CDR3 is TGTGCCAGTAGTTCGCGCCGACAGGGGAACACTGAAGCTTTCTTT.

At least ten counts were recorded for this clonotype. V gene TRBV5-1 combines with J gene TRBJ1-5; no reliable D call. The germline V gene encodes CDR1 SGHRS and CDR2 YFSETQ. V lost 4 bases and J 0 bases, leaving 11 bases between the germline ends. The CDR3 consists of 15 residues. CDR3 amino acids: CASSPGEHSNQPQHF. CDR3 DNA sequence: TGCGCCAGCAGCCCTGGAGAGCATAGCAATCAGCCCCAGCATTTT. The complete variable domain, with remaining parts taken from reference TRBV5-1 and TRBJ1-5, reads KAGVTQTPRYLIKTRGQQVTLSCSPISGHRSVSWYQQTPGQGLQFLFEYFSETQRNKGNFPGRFSGRQFSNSRSEMNVSTLELGDSALYLCASSPGEHSNQPQHFGDGTRLSIL.

The chain couples TRBV29-1 to TRBJ2-7; D is undetermined. This CDR3 contains 12 residues. Trimming pared 6 bases from V and 6 bases from J, leaving 15 bases between. CDR1 SQVTM and CDR2 ANQGSEA come from the germline V gene. This CDR3 reads CSVGPSSAEQYF. For the CDR3, the DNA is TGCAGCGTCGGGCCTTCCTCGGCCGAGCAGTACTTC.